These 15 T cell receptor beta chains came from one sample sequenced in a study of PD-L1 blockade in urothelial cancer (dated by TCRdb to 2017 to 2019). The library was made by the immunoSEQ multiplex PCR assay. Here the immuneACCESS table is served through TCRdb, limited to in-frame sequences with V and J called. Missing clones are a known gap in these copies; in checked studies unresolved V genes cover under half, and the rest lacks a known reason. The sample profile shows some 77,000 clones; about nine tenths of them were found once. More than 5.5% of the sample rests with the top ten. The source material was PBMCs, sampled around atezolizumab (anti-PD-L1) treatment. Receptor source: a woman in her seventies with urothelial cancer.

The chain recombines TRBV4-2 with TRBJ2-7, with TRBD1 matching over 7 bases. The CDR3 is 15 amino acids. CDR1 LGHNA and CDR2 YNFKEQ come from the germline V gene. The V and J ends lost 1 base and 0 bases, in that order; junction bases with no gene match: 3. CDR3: CASSQVQGSSYEQYF. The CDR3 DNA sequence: TGTGCCAGCAGCCAAGTACAGGGGAGCTCCTACGAGCAGTACTTC.

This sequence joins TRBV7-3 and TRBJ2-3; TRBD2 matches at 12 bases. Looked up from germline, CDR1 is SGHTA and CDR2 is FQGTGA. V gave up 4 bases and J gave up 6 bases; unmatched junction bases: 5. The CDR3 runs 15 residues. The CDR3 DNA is TGTGCCAGCAGCTCGGGACTAGCGGGTTTCGATACGCAGTATTTT. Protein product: CASSSGLAGFDTQYF.

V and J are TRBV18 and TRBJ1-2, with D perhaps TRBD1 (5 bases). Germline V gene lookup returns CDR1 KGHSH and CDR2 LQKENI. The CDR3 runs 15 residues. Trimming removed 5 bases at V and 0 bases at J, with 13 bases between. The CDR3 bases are TGTGCCAGCTCAGAAGGACAATCAGCTAACTATGGCTACACCTTC. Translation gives CASSEGQSANYGYTF.

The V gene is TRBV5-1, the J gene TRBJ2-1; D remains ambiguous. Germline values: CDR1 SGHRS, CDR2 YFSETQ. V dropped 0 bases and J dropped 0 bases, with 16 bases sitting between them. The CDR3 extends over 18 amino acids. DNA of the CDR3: TGCGCCAGCAGCTTGGTTCTATCACTGGTGAGCTCCTACAATGAGCAGTTCTTC. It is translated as CASSLVLSLVSSYNEQFF.

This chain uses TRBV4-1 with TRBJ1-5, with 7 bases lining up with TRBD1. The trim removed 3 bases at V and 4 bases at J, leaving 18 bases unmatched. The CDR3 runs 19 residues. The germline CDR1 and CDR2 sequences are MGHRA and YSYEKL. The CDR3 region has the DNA TGCGCCAGCAGCCAGCTTACAGGGGTGGAGGGTCGAGTTAATCAGCCCCAGCATTTT. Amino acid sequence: CASSQLTGVEGRVNQPQHF.

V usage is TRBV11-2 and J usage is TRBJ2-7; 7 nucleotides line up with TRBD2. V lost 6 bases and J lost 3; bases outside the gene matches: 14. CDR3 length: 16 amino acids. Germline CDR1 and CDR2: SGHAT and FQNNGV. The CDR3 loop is CASSSSWLADRYEQYF. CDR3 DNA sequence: TGTGCCAGCAGTTCTAGCTGGCTAGCGGATCGCTACGAGCAGTACTTC.

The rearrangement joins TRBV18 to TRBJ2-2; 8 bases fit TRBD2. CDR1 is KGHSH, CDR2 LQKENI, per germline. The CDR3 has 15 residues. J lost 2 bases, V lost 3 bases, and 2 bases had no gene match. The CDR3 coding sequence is TGTGCCAGCTCACCGGCGGGAGGAAACACCGGGGAGCTGTTTTTT. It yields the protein CASSPAGGNTGELFF.

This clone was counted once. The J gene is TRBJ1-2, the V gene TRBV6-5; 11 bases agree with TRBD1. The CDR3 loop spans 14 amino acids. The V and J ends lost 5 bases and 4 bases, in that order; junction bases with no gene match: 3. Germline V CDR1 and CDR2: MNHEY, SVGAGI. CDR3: CASSKGTGGYGYTF. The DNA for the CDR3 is TGTGCCAGCAGTAAAGGGACAGGGGGCTATGGCTACACCTTC.

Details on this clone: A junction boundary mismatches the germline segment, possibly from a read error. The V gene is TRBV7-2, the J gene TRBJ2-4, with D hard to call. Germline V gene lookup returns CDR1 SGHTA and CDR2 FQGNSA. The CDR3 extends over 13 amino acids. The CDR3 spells CASSLPQAQVPHF. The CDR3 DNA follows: TGTGCCAGCAGCTTACCCCAGGCGCAGGTTCCACACTTC.

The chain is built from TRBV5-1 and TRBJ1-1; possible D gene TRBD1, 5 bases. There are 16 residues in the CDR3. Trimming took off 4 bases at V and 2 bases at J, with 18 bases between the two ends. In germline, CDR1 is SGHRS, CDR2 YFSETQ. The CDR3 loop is CASSRGPPSLNTEAFF. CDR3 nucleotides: TGCGCCAGCAGCAGGGGCCCGCCGTCATTAAACACTGAAGCTTTCTTT.

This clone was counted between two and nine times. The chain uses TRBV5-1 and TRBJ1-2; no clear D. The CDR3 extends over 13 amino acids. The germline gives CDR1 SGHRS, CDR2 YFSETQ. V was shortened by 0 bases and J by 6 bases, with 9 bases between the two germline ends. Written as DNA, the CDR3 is TGCGCCAGCAGCTTGGGGGCTCCGGATGGCTACACCTTC. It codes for CASSLGAPDGYTF.

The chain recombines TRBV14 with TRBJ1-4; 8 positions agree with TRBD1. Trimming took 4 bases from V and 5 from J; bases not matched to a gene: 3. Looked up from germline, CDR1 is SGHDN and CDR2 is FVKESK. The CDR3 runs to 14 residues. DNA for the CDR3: TGTGCCAGCAGCCGCGACAGGGGCAATGAAAAACTGTTTTTT. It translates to CASSRDRGNEKLFF.

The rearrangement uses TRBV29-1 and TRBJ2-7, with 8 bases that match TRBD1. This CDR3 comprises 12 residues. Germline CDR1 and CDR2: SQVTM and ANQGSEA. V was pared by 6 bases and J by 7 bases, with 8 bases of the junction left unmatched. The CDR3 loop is CSVDDRGVEQYF. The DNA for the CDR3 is TGCAGCGTCGATGACAGGGGAGTGGAGCAGTACTTC.

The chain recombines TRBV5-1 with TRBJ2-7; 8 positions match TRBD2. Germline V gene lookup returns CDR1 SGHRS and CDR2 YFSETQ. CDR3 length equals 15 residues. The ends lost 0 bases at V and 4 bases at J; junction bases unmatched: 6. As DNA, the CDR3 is TGCGCCAGCAGCTTGGGTAGCGGGATAGCATACGAGCAGTACTTC. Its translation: CASSLGSGIAYEQYF. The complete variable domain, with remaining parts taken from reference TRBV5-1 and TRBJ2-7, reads KAGVTQTPRYLIKTRGQQVTLSCSPISGHRSVSWYQQTPGQGLQFLFEYFSETQRNKGNFPGRFSGRQFSNSRSEMNVSTLELGDSALYLCASSLGSGIAYEQYFGPGTRLTVT.

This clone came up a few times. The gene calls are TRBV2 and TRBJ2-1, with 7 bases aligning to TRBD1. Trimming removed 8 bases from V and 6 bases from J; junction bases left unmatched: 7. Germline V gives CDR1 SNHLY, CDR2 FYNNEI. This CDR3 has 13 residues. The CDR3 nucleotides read TGTGCCAGCTGTAGGGGGCTAGGCAATGAGCAGTTCTTC. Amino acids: CASCRGLGNEQFF.